The text below deals with one T cell receptor (beta chain). From germline, CDR1 is PRHDT and CDR2 FYEKMQ (reference sequence). Trimming cost V 8 bases and J 2 bases; bases outside gene matches: 4. CDR3 size: 13 residues. This sample stems from a study of blood T cell repertoires in COVID-19. For the study at large: T cells, B-cell-depleted T cells, or PBMCs supplied cDNA or gDNA.

Clones were read by immunoSEQ multiplex PCR, and TCRdb kept only the in-frame ones, dropping some. The sample carries 44,000 or so clones, roughly nine tenths recorded once. V gene TRBV13 combines with J gene TRBJ2-3; 7 bases agree with TRBD2. The clonotype originates from a human donor in a cohort sampled during active COVID-19. The sequenced sample consisted of peripheral blood. Here the CDR3 DNA reads TGTGCCAGCGCCCGGGACTACACAGATACGCAGTATTTT. Protein: CASARDYTDTQYF. The full variable domain, its missing parts supplied by reference TRBV13 and TRBJ2-3, is AAGVIQSPRHLIKEKRETATLKCYPIPRHDTVYWYQQGPGQDPQFLISFYEKMQSDKGSIPDRFSAQQFSDYHSELNMSSLELGDSALYFCASARDYTDTQYFGPGTRLTVL.